This TCR beta chain was recorded in a study of cytomegalovirus exposure and HLA in healthy donors. Background on the study: Across around 400 genotyped donors, roughly 80% landed in the Caucasian-associated ancestry cluster.

Regarding this clone: Its antigen is unidentified.

Study-wide results and caveats: Specific recognition of CMV antigens was confirmed in vitro for a few chains (all CMV-associated). Reports described diagnosis of cytomegalovirus status by the classifier as highly specific and sensitive. The study flagged roughly 150 TCR beta chains as cytomegalovirus-associated.

Primers included in the PCR were 60 Vbeta and 13 Jbeta primers. Generated by immunoSEQ multiplex PCR, the TCRdb table keeps only in-frame clones and is missing some. This sample yields some 140,000 clones, of which over 70% are seen a single time; approximately 0.97% belongs to the top ten. Looked up from germline, CDR1 is LNHDA and CDR2 is SQIVND (reference sequence). Trimming removed 7 bases from V and 8 bases from J, with 23 bases in between. The CDR3 covers 15 residues. Material for sequencing was PBMCs. The chain joins TRBV19 to TRBJ1-1, with a weak D call TRBD1 (5 bases). The TCR comes from a man aged 18 to 35 in good health and CMV-seronegative. The CDR3 DNA is TGTGCCAGTACGCGTCGGGGGGGGGATGGACGGGAAGCTTTCTTT. Amino acids: CASTRRGGDGREAFF.